Below, 4 T cell receptor beta chains from the same sample are listed, as sequenced in a study of cytomegalovirus exposure and HLA in healthy donors. The PCR ran on 60 Vbeta and 13 Jbeta primers. The data were produced by immunoSEQ multiplex PCR, yet TCRdb's version contains in-frame clones alone and is incomplete. Its table records some 110,000 clones. The sample comprised PBMCs. These receptors all stem from a man younger than 40 in good health and CMV-seronegative.

The chain is built from TRBV30 and TRBJ1-1; D is unclear. This CDR3 is 12 amino acids long. V was shortened by 2 bases and J by 4 bases, with 8 bases between the two germline ends. Germline V gives CDR1 GTSNPN, CDR2 SVGIG (reference sequence). The CDR3 loop is CAWSSLPTEAFF. The CDR3 DNA sequence: TGTGCCTGGAGTTCTCTTCCCACTGAAGCTTTCTTT.

The chain joins TRBV6-4 to TRBJ2-1; no firm D call. Between the trimmed V and J ends, which lost 3 bases and 0 bases, there was a span of 12 bases. Germline loops: CDR1 MRHNA, CDR2 SNTAGT. CDR3 length equals 16 residues. As DNA, the CDR3 is TGTGCCAGCAGTGATACGGCGGCAAGCTCCTACAATGAGCAGTTCTTC. Protein: CASSDTAASSYNEQFF.

This sequence joins TRBV28 and TRBJ2-5; a weak D match, TRBD2 (6 bases). This CDR3 has 14 amino acids. Germline V lookup: CDR1 MDHEN, CDR2 SYDVKM. V was clipped by 3 bases and J by 2 bases, with 10 bases between them. Here the CDR3 reads CASSLSGLQETQYF. The CDR3 DNA reads as TGTGCCAGCAGTTTGTCGGGACTTCAAGAGACCCAGTACTTC.

The CDR3 sequence is CASSAQSHGYTF. CDR3 sequence (DNA): TGTGCCAGCAGCGCACAGAGTCATGGCTACACCTTC. The chain combines TRBV7-2 with TRBJ1-2, with D uncertain. This CDR3 spans 12 amino acids. Germline V lookup: CDR1 SGHTA, CDR2 FQGNSA. Trimming removed 5 bases from V and 6 bases from J, with 10 bases in between.